Listed below are T cell receptor beta chains from one sample, sequenced in a study of Siglec-9 on CD8 T cells in melanoma. Sequenced by immunoSEQ multiplex PCR; TCRdb stores in-frame clones only, minus some. The sample has 30,000 to 45,000 clones, roughly four fifths seen once. Sequencing was done on a sample of Siglec-9- CD8+ T cells sorted from blood. These receptor sequences come from a human donor in good health. CDR3s include the opening cysteine and the closing phenylalanine or tryptophan.

TRBV2	TRBJ1-2	12	CASNYNSYGYTF
TRBV11-2	TRBJ2-1	15	CASLGTQSSYNEQFF
TRBV13	TRBJ1-1	15	CASSPQAEEGTEAFF
TRBV27	NA	14	CASRGQGAAHEQYF
TRBV27	TRBJ2-3	14	CASSLLGATDTQYF
TRBV7-2	TRBJ1-1	13	CASSLNRNTEAFF
TRBV7-9	TRBJ2-5	16	CASSVVLAGGQETQYF
TRBV4-1	TRBJ1-2	15	CASSQGEGFPSSYTF
TRBV10-3	TRBJ2-7	14	CAIRGPGQGDEQYF
TRBV6-4	TRBJ2-1	16	CASSDGDRGHSNEQFF
TRBV11-2	TRBJ1-2	13	CASSLDGNYGYTF
TRBV4-1	TRBJ2-1	15	CASSQVQGSYNEQFF
TRBV5-8	TRBJ2-7	16	CASLPKGYGEGYEQYF
TRBV6-6	TRBJ2-7	13	CASSFDRTYEQYF
TRBV19	TRBJ2-7	15	CASSPEDETHYEQYF
TRBV27	TRBJ2-1	13	CASGLGGYNEQFF
TRBV18	TRBJ2-7	14	CASSQRGTGYEQYF
TRBV27	TRBJ1-1	15	CASSSLQGVNTEAFF
TRBV10-2	TRBJ1-5	14	CASSESGAGQPQHF
TRBV11-2	TRBJ1-1	14	CASSTRGQETEAFF
TRBV6-4	TRBJ2-3	15	CASSDDGRVTDTQYF
TRBV7-9	TRBJ1-1	15	CASSPGQGLNTEAFF
TRBV27	TRBJ2-1	16	CASSSLLAGRYNEQFF
TRBV15	TRBJ2-1	13	CATSNRPDNEQFF
TRBV30	TRBJ2-7	14	CAWTSGQGAGEQYF
TRBV2	TRBJ1-3	16	CASSYTGAISGNTIYF
TRBV10-3	TRBJ2-3	13	CAISDFSTDTQYF
TRBV6-1	TRBJ1-1	15	CASSELDGQGTEAFF
TRBV7-9	TRBJ1-3	14	CASSLGNTGNTIYF
TRBV5-1	TRBJ1-5	17	CASSLGALSGSNQPQHF
TRBV6-5	TRBJ1-2	14	CASSTGEGFYGYTF
TRBV9	TRBJ2-3	13	CASSVRPTDTQYF
TRBV4-1	TRBJ2-7	16	CASSQVPGQGAYEQYF
TRBV7-9	TRBJ1-2	17	CASSSTGDRGQIYGYTF
TRBV7-6	TRBJ2-6	15	CASSPPGSRANVLTF
TRBV5-1	TRBJ2-1	14	CASSAVSSYNEQFF
TRBV7-9	TRBJ1-1	13	CASSHPLNTEAFF
TRBV4-2	TRBJ1-1	14	CASSQDAGYTEAFF
TRBV5-6	TRBJ2-7	14	CASSPGQGGHEQYF
TRBV7-9	TRBJ2-5	15	CASSHPRGAQETQYF
TRBV7-9	TRBJ2-7	17	CASSPQVKQGPSYEQYF
TRBV7-9	TRBJ2-7	12	CASSSTDYEQYF
TRBV7-8	TRBJ1-2	14	CASSSYQGHYGYTF
TRBV19	TRBJ2-7	12	CASSIGQDEQYF
TRBV7-9	TRBJ2-7	12	CASSLVGYEQYF
TRBV11-3	TRBJ2-1	18	CASSPLKFGGWTYNEQFF
TRBV19	TRBJ1-3	16	CASNLATGGSGNTIYF
TRBV5-4	TRBJ2-7	13	CASRSSGSGEQYF
TRBV11-3	TRBJ2-1	12	CASSESGAWQFF
TRBV27	TRBJ2-2	10	CASGTGELFF
TRBV19	TRBJ1-5	15	CASSTQGAGNQPQHF
TRBV10-3	NA	14	CAISDGLAAYEQYF